This T cell receptor (beta chain) was recovered during a study of prognosis after radiotherapy for stage I lung cancer. In the study overall: The authors enrolled stage I non-small cell lung cancer patients between early 2018 and January 2019. With approximately 13 men and about 6 women, the cohort's median age was approximately 74 years, range roughly 53–95.

Amplicons of TCR beta CDR3 were generated from genomic DNA by two-round multiplex PCR. Primers (each specific to one TRBV or TRBJ gene) were used in first-round PCR. TCRdb called the multiplex PCR reads again in MiXCR, with one record for every CDR3 protein. Among 38,000 or so distinct CDR3 sequences listed, approximately 25% were seen once. This clonotype was counted ten times or more. The CDR3 runs to 15 residues. With V trimmed by 4 bases and J by 1 base, 5 bases remained unmatched. Germline V gene data show CDR1 as LGHDT and CDR2 as YNNKEL (reference sequence). Imaging by CT and PET/CT found every patient node-negative, and no patient had prior chemotherapy, radiotherapy or other malignancies.

Material: PBMCs, obtained before or after stereotactic body radiation therapy (not recorded which). The chain carries TRBV3-1 and TRBJ2-5; 8 bases line up with TRBD2. The source is a donor over 45 with non-small cell lung cancer. In DNA, the CDR3 is TGTGCCAGCAGCCCTACACTAGCGGCCCAAGAGACCCAGTACTTC. Its translation: CASSPTLAAQETQYF.